Listed here are 3 T cell receptor beta chains from one sample, sequenced in a study of shared clonotypes between healthy human individuals. The assay was immunoSEQ multiplex PCR, and TCRdb's table has in-frame clones only and misses some. The sample includes around 2,000,000 clones, approximately 95% of them seen just once. Terminally differentiated effector memory CD45RA+ cells were excluded by CCR7 positive selection of CD45RO-negative cells. The source material was naive CD8+ T cells sorted from blood. All receptors come from a man younger than 35 in good health.

This chain links TRBV4-1 with TRBJ2-7; 14 bases are shared with TRBD2. The V gene's germline CDR1 is MGHRA and CDR2 YSYEKL. V dropped 3 bases and J dropped 5; count of bases not matched to a gene: 9. CDR3 length equals 17 residues. This chain's CDR3 is CASSQATSGRARDEQYF. CDR3 bases: TGCGCCAGCAGCCAGGCGACTAGCGGGAGGGCCAGGGACGAGCAGTACTTC.

The CDR3 spells CASSSARQGGQETQYF. CDR3 nucleotide sequence: TGTGCCAGCAGCTCGGCTAGACAGGGGGGCCAAGAGACCCAGTACTTC. V gene TRBV5-6 combines with J gene TRBJ2-5; 9 positions match TRBD1. The CDR3 has 16 amino acids. Germline loops: CDR1 SGHDT, CDR2 YYEEEE. Germline trimming cut 3 bases from V and 1 base from J; bases unmatched to any gene: 7.

This sequence joins TRBV28 and TRBJ2-3; D could derive from TRBD1 or TRBD2 (6 bases each). Germline V lookup: CDR1 MDHEN, CDR2 SYDVKM. The CDR3 is 16 amino acids. V lost 10 bases and J 2 bases, leaving 22 bases between the germline ends. CDR3 loop: CATTGDPGHYTDTQYF. In nucleotides, the CDR3 is TGTGCCACCACGGGGGATCCGGGACATTACACAGATACGCAGTATTTT.